This entry lists 17 T cell receptor beta chains sequenced from one sample in a study of identical twins. TCRdb reanalysed the 5' RACE reads using MiXCR and keeps one entry per CDR3 protein. The data show about 890,000 distinct CDR3 sequences, 12% seen once. A further study also used this sample, focusing on yellow fever vaccine responses in identical twins.

Sequenced sample: PBMCs. The receptors were sampled from a young woman in good health.

The rearrangement joins TRBV11-1 to TRBJ2-1; 11 nucleotides line up with TRBD1. The germline gives CDR1 SGHAT, CDR2 FQDESV (reference sequence). This CDR3 has 18 residues. Trimming took 3 bases from V and 0 from J; bases not matched to a gene: 7. Written as DNA, the CDR3 is TGTGCCAGCAGCTTTGGGACAGGGGGATTCGGCTCCTACAATGAGCAGTTCTTC. Translated: CASSFGTGGFGSYNEQFF.

The chain couples TRBV11-3 to TRBJ2-5; D may be TRBD2 (6 bases). The CDR3 runs to 15 residues. Germline V gene sequence: CDR1 SGHNT, CDR2 YENEEA. The V gene lost 7 bases and the J gene lost 5 bases, with 20 bases spanning the gap. CDR3 sequence (DNA): TGTGCCAGCACTTATTCCGGAGGGTCAGCGGAGACCCAGTACTTC. As protein: CASTYSGGSAETQYF.

The chain joins TRBV28 to TRBJ1-4, with 9 nucleotides matching TRBD1. V shed 6 bases, J shed 4 bases, and the junction held 0 bases outside the gene matches. The germline gives CDR1 MDHEN, CDR2 SYDVKM. CDR3 length: 13 amino acids. CDR3 coding DNA: TGTGCCAGCAGGGACAGGGGTAATGAAAAACTGTTTTTT. Its translation: CASRDRGNEKLFF.

The V call is TRBV6-1, the J call TRBJ1-3; weak D call: TRBD1 (5 bases). CDR1 MNHNS and CDR2 SASEGT come from the germline V gene. The CDR3 is 14 amino acids. V lost 5 bases and J 4 bases, leaving 12 bases between the germline ends. CDR3 region: CASSQGTLGNTIYF. CDR3 DNA sequence: TGTGCCAGCAGTCAAGGGACCCTCGGAAACACCATATATTTT.

The chain joins TRBV3-1 to TRBJ2-2, with TRBD1 as a possible D gene (5 bases). This CDR3 contains 13 residues. Trimming stripped 6 bases from V and 6 bases from J, with 11 bases between. Looked up from germline, CDR1 is LGHDT and CDR2 is YNNKEL (reference sequence). CDR3 loop: CASRTASAGELFF. Written as DNA, the CDR3 is TGTGCCAGCAGGACAGCCTCGGCCGGGGAGCTGTTTTTT. The full variable domain, completed using reference TRBV3-1 and TRBJ2-2, is DTAVSQTPKYLVTQMGNDKSIKCEQNLGHDTMYWYKQDSKKFLKIMFSYNNKELIINETVPNRFSPKSPDKAHLNLHINSLELGDSAVYFCASRTASAGELFFGEGSRLTVL.

There are a few counts of this clonotype. V usage is TRBV27 and J usage is TRBJ2-7; D possibly matches TRBD1 or TRBD2 (5 bases each). Looked up from germline, CDR1 is MNHEY and CDR2 is SMNVEV (reference sequence). Between the trimmed V and J ends, which lost 5 bases and 2 bases, there was a span of 13 bases. The CDR3 consists of 14 residues. CDR3 in DNA: TGTGCCAGCAGTAATGGGGGAGTCCCCTACGAGCAGTACTTC. Translating it yields CASSNGGVPYEQYF.

The sample holds a few counts of this clonotype. V gene TRBV5-1 combines with J gene TRBJ1-2; 7 bases are shared with TRBD1. The CDR3 has 15 residues. Germline CDR1 reads SGHRS; CDR2 reads YFSETQ. The trim removed 4 bases at V and 2 bases at J, leaving 8 bases unmatched. CDR3 DNA sequence: TGCGCCAGCAGCATCGACAGGGTTGAAAACTATGGCTACACCTTC. Protein product: CASSIDRVENYGYTF.

The chain employs TRBV5-5 and TRBJ2-3, with 9 bases matching TRBD1. The V gene end was trimmed by 2 bases and the J gene end by 6 bases; junction bases not matched to a gene: 10. Per germline, CDR1 SGHKS and CDR2 YYEKEE (reference sequence). This CDR3 is 16 amino acids long. CDR3: CASSFLDRGGVDTQYF. The CDR3 DNA sequence: TGTGCCAGCAGCTTTCTGGACAGGGGAGGGGTGGATACGCAGTATTTT.

The rearrangement links TRBV11-2 to TRBJ1-1, with 8 bases aligning to TRBD1. The CDR3 loop spans 15 amino acids. Trimming cost V 5 bases and J 1 base; bases outside gene matches: 6. The V gene's germline CDR1 is SGHAT and CDR2 FQNNGV. The DNA for the CDR3 is TGTGCCAGCAGCGCCTCAGGGGGCAGGAACACTGAAGCTTTCTTT. It translates to CASSASGGRNTEAFF.

For this clonotype: The CDR3 does not close with the conserved phenylalanine or tryptophan, likely indicating a read error. The CDR3 region is CASSIVGGRAVFFREQYL. The CDR3 region has the DNA TGTGCCAGTAGTATAGTTGGCGGGAGGGCCGTTTTTTTCCGTGAGCAGTACTTA. The gene calls are TRBV19 and TRBJ2-7, with 9 bases aligning to TRBD2. Trimming cost V 1 base and J 7 bases; bases outside gene matches: 17. The CDR3 covers 18 residues. Germline V gene sequence: CDR1 LNHDA, CDR2 SQIVND (reference sequence).

The chain links TRBV6-2 or TRBV6-3 to TRBJ2-7; possibly TRBD1 or TRBD2 for D (5 bases each). Germline V gene lookup returns CDR1 MNHEY and CDR2 SVGEGT. The CDR3 covers 12 residues. V lost 4 bases and J lost 5, with 9 bases in between. The CDR3 sequence: CASSWDPDEQYF. CDR3 coding DNA: TGTGCCAGCAGTTGGGACCCGGACGAGCAGTACTTC.

The chain joins TRBV6-6 to TRBJ1-4; D not resolved. V lost 2 bases to trimming and J lost 8 bases, with 9 bases between them. Germline lookup yields CDR1 MNHNY and CDR2 SVGAGI (reference sequence). This CDR3 comprises 13 residues. As DNA, the CDR3 is TGTGCCAGCAGTTACACAGCAACAGAAAAACTGTTTTTT. It is translated as CASSYTATEKLFF.

V gene TRBV20-1 combines with J gene TRBJ2-3; possibly TRBD1 or TRBD2 for D (5 bases each). Trimming cost V 1 base and J 1 base, with 12 bases left between them. Germline V gene sequence: CDR1 DFQATT, CDR2 SNEGSKA (reference sequence). The CDR3 contains 15 residues. The CDR3 here is CSARAGTYRTDTQYF. The CDR3 nucleotides are TGCAGTGCTAGAGCGGGGACCTATCGCACAGATACGCAGTATTTT.

The chain joins TRBV7-2 to TRBJ2-1; D not resolved. The V end was cut by 3 bases, the J end by 0 bases, with 12 bases between. The CDR3 spans 16 residues. Per the germline V gene, CDR1 is SGHTA and CDR2 is FQGNSA. CDR3 loop: CASSFLFQPSYNEQFF. CDR3 DNA: TGTGCCAGCAGCTTCCTCTTCCAGCCCTCCTACAATGAGCAGTTCTTC.

The rearrangement links TRBV6-6 to TRBJ1-2, with unresolved D. This CDR3 region has 13 residues. V was trimmed by 6 bases and J by 2 bases, leaving 10 bases between them. Germline V gene lookup returns CDR1 MNHNY and CDR2 SVGAGI (reference sequence). CDR3 sequence (DNA): TGTGCCAGCAGGAACAATACAAACTATGGCTACACCTTC. It yields the protein CASRNNTNYGYTF.

This rearrangement joins TRBV24-1 to TRBJ2-6; maybe TRBD1 (5 bases). V lost 3 bases and J lost 0, with 11 bases in between. Germline V gives CDR1 KGHDR, CDR2 SFDVKD. The CDR3 is 17 residues long. The CDR3 DNA reads as TGTGCCACCAGTGATGGTACAGGCCGCTCTGGGGCCAACGTCCTGACTTTC. As protein: CATSDGTGRSGANVLTF.

To note about this clonotype: One junction end does not reproduce the germline sequence, and a read error may be involved. This chain links TRBV12-3 or TRBV12-4 with TRBJ2-1; 7 bases agree with TRBD2. CDR3 length: 16 amino acids. CDR3 DNA sequence: TGTGCCAGCAGGCTCCGGCGGGAGTACTCCTACAATGACCAGTTCTTC. Amino acids: CASRLRREYSYNDQFF.